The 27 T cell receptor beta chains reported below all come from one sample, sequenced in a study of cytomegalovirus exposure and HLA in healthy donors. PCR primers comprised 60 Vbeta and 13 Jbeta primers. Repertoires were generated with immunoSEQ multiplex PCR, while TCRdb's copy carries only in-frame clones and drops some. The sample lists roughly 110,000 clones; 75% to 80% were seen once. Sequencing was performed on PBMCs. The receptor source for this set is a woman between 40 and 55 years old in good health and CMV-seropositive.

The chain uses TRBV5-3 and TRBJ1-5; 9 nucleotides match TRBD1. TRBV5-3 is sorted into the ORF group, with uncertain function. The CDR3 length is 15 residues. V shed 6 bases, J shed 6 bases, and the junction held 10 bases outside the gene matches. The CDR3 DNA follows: TGTGCCAGAACCGGGGACAGGGCATTCGGTCAGCCCCAGCATTTT. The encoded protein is CARTGDRAFGQPQHF.

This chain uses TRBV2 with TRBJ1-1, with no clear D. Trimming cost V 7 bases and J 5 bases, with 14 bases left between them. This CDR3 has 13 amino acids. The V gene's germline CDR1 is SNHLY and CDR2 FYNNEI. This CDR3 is CASIAAAGTEAFF. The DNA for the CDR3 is TGTGCCAGCATAGCAGCGGCGGGAACTGAAGCTTTCTTT.

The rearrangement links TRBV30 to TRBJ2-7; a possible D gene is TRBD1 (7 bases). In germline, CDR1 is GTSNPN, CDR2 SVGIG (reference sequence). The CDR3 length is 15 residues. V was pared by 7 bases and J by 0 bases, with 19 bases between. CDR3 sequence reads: CALEGRRDSSYEQYF. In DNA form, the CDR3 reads TGTGCCTTGGAGGGGCGCCGGGACAGCTCCTACGAGCAGTACTTC.

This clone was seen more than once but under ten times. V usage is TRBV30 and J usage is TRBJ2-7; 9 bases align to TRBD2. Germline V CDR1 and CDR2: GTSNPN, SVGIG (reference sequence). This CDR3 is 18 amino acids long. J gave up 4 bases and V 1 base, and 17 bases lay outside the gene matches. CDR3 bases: TGTGCCTGGAGTGGTGAGCCCCGGTGGAGCGGGGGGTTATACGAGCAGTACTTC. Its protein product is CAWSGEPRWSGGLYEQYF.

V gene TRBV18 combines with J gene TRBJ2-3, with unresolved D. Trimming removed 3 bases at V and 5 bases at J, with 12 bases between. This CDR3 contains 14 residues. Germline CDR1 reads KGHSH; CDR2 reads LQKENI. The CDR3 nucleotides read TGTGCCAGCTCACCCCTGAACAGCCTAGATACGCAGTATTTT. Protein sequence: CASSPLNSLDTQYF.

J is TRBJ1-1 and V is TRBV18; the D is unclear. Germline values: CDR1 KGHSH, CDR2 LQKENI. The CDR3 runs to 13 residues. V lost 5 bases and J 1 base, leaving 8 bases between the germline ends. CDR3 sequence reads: CASSEAENTEAFF. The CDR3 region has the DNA TGTGCCAGCTCAGAGGCAGAGAACACTGAAGCTTTCTTT.

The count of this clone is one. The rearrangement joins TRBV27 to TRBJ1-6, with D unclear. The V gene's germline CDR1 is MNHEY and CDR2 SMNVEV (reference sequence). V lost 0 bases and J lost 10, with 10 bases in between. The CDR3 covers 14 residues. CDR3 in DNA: TGTGCCAGCAGTTTATCTGCAGGTCTCTCACCCCTCCACTTT. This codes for CASSLSAGLSPLHF.

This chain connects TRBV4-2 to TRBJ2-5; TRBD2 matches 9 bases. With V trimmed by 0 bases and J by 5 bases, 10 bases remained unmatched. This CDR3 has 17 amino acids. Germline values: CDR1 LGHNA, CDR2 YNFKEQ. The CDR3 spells CASSQDKGRGGRETQYF. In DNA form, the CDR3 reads TGTGCCAGCAGCCAAGATAAGGGGCGGGGGGGCCGGGAGACCCAGTACTTC.

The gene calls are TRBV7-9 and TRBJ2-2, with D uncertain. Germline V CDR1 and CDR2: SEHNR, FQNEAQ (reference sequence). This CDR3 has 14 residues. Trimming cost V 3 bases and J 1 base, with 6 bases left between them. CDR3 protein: CASSFDRNTGELFF. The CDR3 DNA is TGTGCCAGCAGCTTCGATAGGAACACCGGGGAGCTGTTTTTT.

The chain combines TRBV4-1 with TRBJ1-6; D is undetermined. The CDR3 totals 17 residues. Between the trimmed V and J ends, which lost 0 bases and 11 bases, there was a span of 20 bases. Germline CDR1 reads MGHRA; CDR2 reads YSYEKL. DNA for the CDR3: TGCGCCAGCAGCCAAGAAAGGCGAGGATCAGTAGGAGCACCCCTCCACTTT. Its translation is CASSQERRGSVGAPLHF.

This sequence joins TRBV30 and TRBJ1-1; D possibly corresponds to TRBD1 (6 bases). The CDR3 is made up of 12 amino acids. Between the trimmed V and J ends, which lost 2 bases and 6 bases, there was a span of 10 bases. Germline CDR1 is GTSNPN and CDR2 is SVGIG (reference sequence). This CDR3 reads CAWSNRVAEAFF. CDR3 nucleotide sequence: TGTGCCTGGAGTAACAGGGTCGCTGAAGCTTTCTTT.

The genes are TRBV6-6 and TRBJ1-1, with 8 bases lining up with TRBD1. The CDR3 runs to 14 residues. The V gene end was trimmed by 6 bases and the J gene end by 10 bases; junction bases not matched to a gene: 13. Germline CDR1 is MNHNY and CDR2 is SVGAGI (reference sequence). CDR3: CASSQTGASGGAFF. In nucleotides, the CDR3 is TGTGCCAGCAGCCAGACAGGGGCGTCTGGGGGAGCTTTCTTT.

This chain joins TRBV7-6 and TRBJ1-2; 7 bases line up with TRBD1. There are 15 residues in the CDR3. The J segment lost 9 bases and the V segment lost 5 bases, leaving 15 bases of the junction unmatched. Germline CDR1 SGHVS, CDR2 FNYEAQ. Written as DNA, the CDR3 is TGTGCCAGCAGCCAAACGCCCGAGACAGGGCATCGCTACACCTTC. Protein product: CASSQTPETGHRYTF.

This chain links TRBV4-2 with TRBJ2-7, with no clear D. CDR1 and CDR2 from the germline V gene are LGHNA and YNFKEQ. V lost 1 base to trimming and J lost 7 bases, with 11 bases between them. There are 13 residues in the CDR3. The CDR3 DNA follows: TGTGCCAGCAGCCAAGGATTCTCGCGGGAGCAGTACTTC. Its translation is CASSQGFSREQYF.

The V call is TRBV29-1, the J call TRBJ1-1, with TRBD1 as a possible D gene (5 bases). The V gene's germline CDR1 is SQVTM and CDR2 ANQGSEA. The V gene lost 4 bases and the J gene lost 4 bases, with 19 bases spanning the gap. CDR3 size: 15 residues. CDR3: CSVGTAGPPSTEAFF. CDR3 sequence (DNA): TGCAGCGTTGGTACGGCAGGGCCTCCGAGCACTGAAGCTTTCTTT.

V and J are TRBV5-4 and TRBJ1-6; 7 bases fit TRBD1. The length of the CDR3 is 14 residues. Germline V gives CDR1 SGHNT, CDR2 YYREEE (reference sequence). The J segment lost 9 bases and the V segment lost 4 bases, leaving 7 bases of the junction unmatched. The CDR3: CASSVRQGSSPLHF. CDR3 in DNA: TGTGCCAGCAGCGTCCGACAGGGTAGTTCACCCCTCCACTTT.

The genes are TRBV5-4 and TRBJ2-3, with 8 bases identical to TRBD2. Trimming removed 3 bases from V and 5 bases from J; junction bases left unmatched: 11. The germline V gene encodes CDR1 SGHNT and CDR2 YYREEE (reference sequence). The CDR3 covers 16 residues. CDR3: CASSSQLASGLDTQYF. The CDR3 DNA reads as TGTGCCAGCAGCTCCCAGTTGGCTAGCGGGTTAGATACGCAGTATTTT.

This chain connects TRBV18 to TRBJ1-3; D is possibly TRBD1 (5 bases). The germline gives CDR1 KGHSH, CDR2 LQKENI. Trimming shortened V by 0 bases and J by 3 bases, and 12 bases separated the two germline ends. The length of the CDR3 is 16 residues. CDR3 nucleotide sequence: TGTGCCAGCTCACCACCCAACAGGCCAGATGGAAACACCATATATTTT. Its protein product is CASSPPNRPDGNTIYF.

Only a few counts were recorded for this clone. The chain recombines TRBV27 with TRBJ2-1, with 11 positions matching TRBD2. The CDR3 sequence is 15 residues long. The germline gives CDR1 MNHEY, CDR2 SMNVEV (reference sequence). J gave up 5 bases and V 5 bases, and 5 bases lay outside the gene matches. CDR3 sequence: CASSPTSGADNEQFF. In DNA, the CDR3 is TGTGCCAGCAGTCCGACTAGCGGGGCGGACAATGAGCAGTTCTTC.

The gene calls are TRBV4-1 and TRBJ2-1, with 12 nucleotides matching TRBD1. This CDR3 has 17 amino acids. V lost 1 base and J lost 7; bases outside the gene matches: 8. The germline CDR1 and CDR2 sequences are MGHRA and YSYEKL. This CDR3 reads CASSQVLKGQGANEQFF. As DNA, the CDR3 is TGCGCCAGCAGCCAAGTACTAAAGGGACAGGGGGCGAATGAGCAGTTCTTC.

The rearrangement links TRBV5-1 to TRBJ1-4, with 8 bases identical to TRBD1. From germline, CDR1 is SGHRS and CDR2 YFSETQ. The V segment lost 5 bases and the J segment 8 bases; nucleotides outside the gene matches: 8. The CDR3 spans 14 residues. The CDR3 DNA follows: TGCGCCAGCAGATTCGACAGGGGCGGGGAAAAACTGTTTTTT. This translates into CASRFDRGGEKLFF.

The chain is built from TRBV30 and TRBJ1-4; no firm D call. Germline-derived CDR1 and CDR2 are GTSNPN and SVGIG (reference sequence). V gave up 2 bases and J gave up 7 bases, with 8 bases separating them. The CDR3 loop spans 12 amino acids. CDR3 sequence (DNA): TGTGCCTGGAGTTCGTCGTTTGAAAAACTGTTTTTT. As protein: CAWSSSFEKLFF.

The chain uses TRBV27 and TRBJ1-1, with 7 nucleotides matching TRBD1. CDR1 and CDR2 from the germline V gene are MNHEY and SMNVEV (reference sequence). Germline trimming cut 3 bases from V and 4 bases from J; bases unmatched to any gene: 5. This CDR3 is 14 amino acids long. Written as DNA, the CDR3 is TGTGCCAGCAGTTTTACAGGGGCCAGCACTGAAGCTTTCTTT. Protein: CASSFTGASTEAFF.

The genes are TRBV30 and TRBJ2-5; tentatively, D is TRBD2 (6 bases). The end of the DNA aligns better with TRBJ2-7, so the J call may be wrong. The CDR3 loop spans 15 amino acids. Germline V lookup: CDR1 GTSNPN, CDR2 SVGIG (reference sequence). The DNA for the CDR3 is TGTGCCTGGAGCCCCCAGACTAGGATTGGGCACGAGCAGTACTTC. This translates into CAWSPQTRIGHEQYF.

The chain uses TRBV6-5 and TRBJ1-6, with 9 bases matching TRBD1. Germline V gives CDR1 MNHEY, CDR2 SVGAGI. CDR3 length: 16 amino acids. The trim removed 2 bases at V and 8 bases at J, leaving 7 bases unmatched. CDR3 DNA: TGTGCCAGCAGTTACGCGCCCGGGACAGGGTATTCACCCCTCCACTTT. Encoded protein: CASSYAPGTGYSPLHF.

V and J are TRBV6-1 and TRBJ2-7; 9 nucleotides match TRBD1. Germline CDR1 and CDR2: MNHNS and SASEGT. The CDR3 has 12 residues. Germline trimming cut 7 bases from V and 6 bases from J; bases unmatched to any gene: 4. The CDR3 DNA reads TGTGCCAGCACCAGGACAGGGGTCGAGCAGTACTTC. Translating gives CASTRTGVEQYF.

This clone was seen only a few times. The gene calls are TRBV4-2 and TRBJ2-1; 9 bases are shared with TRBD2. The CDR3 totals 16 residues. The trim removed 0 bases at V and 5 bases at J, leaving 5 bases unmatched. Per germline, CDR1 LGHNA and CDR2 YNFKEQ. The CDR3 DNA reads TGTGCCAGCAGCCAAGACGTGGCGGGGGGGCACAATGAGCAGTTCTTC. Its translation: CASSQDVAGGHNEQFF.